This paragraph reports one T cell receptor (beta chain). These data belong to a study of regulatory T cells in long-lasting Graves disease. About the study: The study enrolled newly diagnosed Graves' patients on antithyroid drugs under 3 months.

In building TCR beta libraries, iRepertoire HTBI primers were used together with Arm-PCR of CDR3 regions. TCRdb re-derived calls from the multiplex PCR reads in MiXCR, one entry per CDR3 protein. The sample carries over 500,000 distinct CDR3 sequences, approximately 15% recorded once. Time point noted: newly diagnosed GD, antithyroid drugs for less than 3 months. Generation of the TCR library employed RNA extracted from PBMCs. CDR3 length equals 17 residues. Germline values: CDR1 KGHDR, CDR2 SFDVKD. V trimming: 5 bases; J trimming: 7 bases; junction bases outside the gene matches: 15. These records were also assigned to another study, of T cells in Graves' hyperthyroidism and ophthalmopathy.

This chain joins TRBV24-1 and TRBJ2-1, with TRBD2 matching 8 bases. The TCR sequence derives from a woman aged 25 to 45 with Graves disease. The starting material was peripheral blood mononuclear cells (PBMCs), obtained at new diagnosis, from a patient treated with antithyroid drugs. The CDR3 sequence: CATSVARGGRMENEQFF. The DNA for the CDR3 is TGTGCCACCAGTGTCGCCCGGGGCGGGAGGATGGAGAATGAGCAGTTCTTC.